The clone carrying this T cell receptor (beta chain) has only a few counts. The data derive from a study of cytomegalovirus exposure and HLA in healthy donors. The CDR3 contains 18 residues. The PCR employed 60 Vbeta primers together with 13 Jbeta primers. This table comes from immunoSEQ multiplex PCR, and its TCRdb copy is limited to in-frame clones, with some not included. In the table there are approximately 290,000 clones, under 90% of which are singletons. The specimen was PBMCs. This TCR came from a girl aged 2-10 years in good health and CMV-seronegative. The chain employs TRBV21-1 and TRBJ1-6; TRBD1 is the table's D call and was not checked against the DNA. TRBV21-1 is a documented pseudogene. The CDR3 DNA reads TGTGCCAGCAGCATGCCGGGACAGGTTTCCTTCTATAATTCACCCCTCCACTTT. Its protein product is CASSMPGQVSFYNSPLHF.